These 27 T cell receptor beta chains share one sample of origin, sequenced in a study of response to subunit inactivated influenza vaccine. TCRdb re-derived calls from the RT-PCR reads in MiXCR, one entry per CDR3 protein. Of 500,000 to 550,000 distinct CDR3 sequences detected, 7.5% to 8.5% appear once; the ten largest clones hold over 10%. The material was PBMCs from blood, obtained about 24 months after vaccination. These TCRs come from a man in his fifties or sixties who received an inactivated influenza vaccine.

There are a few counts of this clonotype. The chain links TRBV20-1 to TRBJ1-5, with TRBD1 as a possible D gene (6 bases). The V end was cut by 0 bases, the J end by 0 bases, with 12 bases between. Germline V CDR1 and CDR2: DFQATT, SNEGSKA (reference sequence). The CDR3 runs to 16 residues. Written as DNA, the CDR3 is TGCAGTGCTAGAGATCGGGGGGCCTATAGCAATCAGCCCCAGCATTTT. It specifies CSARDRGAYSNQPQHF.

This clonotype was seen more than once but under ten times. This chain joins TRBV12-3 or TRBV12-4 and TRBJ2-7; TRBD1 matches 8 bases. V lost 5 bases to trimming and J lost 8 bases; unmatched junction nucleotides: 11. The CDR3 contains 14 residues. This CDR3 is CASSRDRGRGKQYF. CDR3 DNA: TGTGCCAGCAGTCGCGACAGGGGTCGGGGTAAGCAGTACTTC.

The chain is built from TRBV29-1 and TRBJ1-3, with D perhaps TRBD1 (5 bases). This CDR3 region has 15 residues. Germline assignment: CDR1 SQVTM and CDR2 ANQGSEA. Trimming left V 0 bases short and J 4 bases short, with 13 bases between. CDR3 sequence (DNA): TGCAGCGTTGAAGAAATAGGGGAATCCGGAAACACCATATATTTT. Residues: CSVEEIGESGNTIYF.

The genes are TRBV7-2 and TRBJ2-7; TRBD1 matches at 7 bases. Germline V gives CDR1 SGHTA, CDR2 FQGNSA. CDR3 length equals 15 residues. The V and J ends lost 5 bases and 4 bases, in that order; junction bases with no gene match: 11. The CDR3 DNA reads as TGTGCCAGCAGCCGCCGCAAGGGGGCGCGTTACGAGCAGTACTTC. It yields the protein CASSRRKGARYEQYF.

This clonotype appeared a few times. The gene calls are TRBV3-1 and TRBJ1-2; 8 bases are a match to TRBD1. The trim removed 1 base at V and 4 bases at J, leaving 11 bases unmatched. The CDR3 runs 17 residues. CDR1 and CDR2 from the germline V gene are LGHDT and YNNKEL (reference sequence). CDR3 nucleotide sequence: TGTGCCAGCAGCCAAGTACCCACAGGACAGGGAGCCTATGGCTACACCTTC. This encodes CASSQVPTGQGAYGYTF.

This clonotype was seen more than once but under ten times. The rearrangement joins TRBV7-2 to TRBJ1-3, with a possible D match to TRBD1 (5 bases). The germline gives CDR1 SGHTA, CDR2 FQGNSA. The CDR3 has 12 amino acids. The V end was cut by 6 bases, the J end by 9 bases, with 12 bases between. CDR3 coding DNA: TGTGCCAGCAGTCCCAGGAGGGGCACCATATATTTT. Translated, it gives CASSPRRGTIYF.

This clonotype was counted only a few times. At one boundary the junction diverges from the germline segment, which might be a read error. The rearrangement joins TRBV11-2 to TRBJ2-7, with unresolved D. The CDR3 totals 13 residues. Germline V gene data show CDR1 as SGHAT and CDR2 as FQNNGV. CDR3 bases: TGTGCCAGCAGCTTAGATCAGGCTAGACCGAAGAACTTC. Translation gives CASSLDQARPKNF.

The genes are TRBV20-1 and TRBJ1-1; D not resolved. This CDR3 region has 12 residues. CDR1 is DFQATT and CDR2 is SNEGSKA in the germline V gene (reference sequence). Trimming took 3 bases from V and 6 from J, leaving 11 bases between them. The CDR3 DNA reads as TGCAGTGCTAGTCGGGTAGGGTCTGAAGCTTTCTTT. As protein: CSASRVGSEAFF.

This clonotype was recorded once. The chain employs TRBV4-2 and TRBJ2-3, with 13 positions matching TRBD2. The CDR3 consists of 18 residues. Germline CDR1 LGHNA, CDR2 YNFKEQ. The V and J ends lost 1 base and 2 bases, in that order; junction bases with no gene match: 6. The CDR3 nucleotides are TGTGCCAGCAGCCAAGGCCGACTAGCGGGAGGCTTCACAGATACGCAGTATTTT. Its translation is CASSQGRLAGGFTDTQYF.

The V and J genes are TRBV6-1 and TRBJ2-1, with 11 bases matching TRBD1. With V trimmed by 6 bases and J by 3 bases, 7 bases remained unmatched. This CDR3 contains 16 residues. The germline CDR1 and CDR2 sequences are MNHNS and SASEGT. Here the CDR3 reads CASSSTGTGGYNEQFF. The CDR3 DNA reads as TGTGCCAGCAGCTCCACGGGGACAGGGGGCTACAATGAGCAGTTCTTC.

The rearrangement links TRBV4-1 to TRBJ1-5, with D perhaps matching TRBD1 (6 bases). The germline CDR1 and CDR2 sequences are MGHRA and YSYEKL. The CDR3 loop spans 16 amino acids. Between the trimmed V and J ends, which lost 1 base and 0 bases, there was a span of 10 bases. The CDR3: CASSQGTVFSNQPQHF. The CDR3 DNA reads as TGCGCCAGCAGCCAAGGGACAGTTTTTAGCAATCAGCCCCAGCATTTT.

This clonotype was found a few times. The genes are TRBV18 and TRBJ2-5; D may be TRBD1 (5 bases). In germline, CDR1 is KGHSH, CDR2 LQKENI. V was pared by 4 bases and J by 5 bases, with 11 bases between. This CDR3 has 13 amino acids. CDR3 residues: CASSLGRSETQYF. The CDR3 coding sequence is TGTGCCAGCTCACTGGGGCGGAGTGAGACCCAGTACTTC. Supplemented by reference TRBV18 and TRBJ2-5, the full variable domain reads NAGVMQNPRHLVRRRGQEARLRCSPMKGHSHVYWYRQLPEEGLKFMVYLQKENIIDESGMPKERFSAEFPKEGPSILRIQQVVRGDSAAYFCASSLGRSETQYFGPGTRLLVL.

This clonotype came up a few times. This chain connects TRBV7-2 to TRBJ2-3, with 8 positions matching TRBD2. V lost 5 bases, J lost 3 bases, and 7 bases stayed unmatched. The CDR3 totals 15 residues. CDR1 and CDR2 (germline): SGHTA, FQGNSA. The CDR3 is CASSHSGVGTDTQYF. In DNA form, the CDR3 reads TGTGCCAGCAGCCATAGCGGGGTAGGGACAGATACGCAGTATTTT.

This clonotype was observed many times. The chain couples TRBV20-1 to TRBJ2-5; TRBD2 matches 8 bases. Germline CDR1 and CDR2: DFQATT and SNEGSKA (reference sequence). There are 14 residues in the CDR3. Germline trimming cut 5 bases from V and 2 bases from J; bases unmatched to any gene: 7. For the CDR3, the DNA is TGCAGTGCTCCCGCGGGGGGATCACAAGAGACCCAGTACTTC. This gives the protein CSAPAGGSQETQYF.

CDR3 residues: CASSKRRGPPLEQYF. The CDR3 nucleotides are TGTGCCAGCAGCAAGAGGAGGGGACCCCCGCTCGAGCAGTACTTC. The chain couples TRBV21-1 to TRBJ2-7; the tabulated D call, TRBD2, remains unverified against the DNA. TRBV21-1 is annotated as a pseudogene. The CDR3 extends over 15 amino acids.

This clonotype was found many times. The chain employs TRBV20-1 and TRBJ2-1; D ambiguous. Germline V gene sequence: CDR1 DFQATT, CDR2 SNEGSKA (reference sequence). V was pared by 3 bases and J by 2 bases, with 8 bases between. This CDR3 has 13 residues. The DNA for the CDR3 is TGCAGTGCTAGTTTGGCGGCCTACAATGAGCAGTTCTTC. The encoded protein is CSASLAAYNEQFF.

The chain employs TRBV4-2 and TRBJ2-5; maybe TRBD2 (5 bases). Trimming took 1 base from V and 3 from J, leaving 15 bases between them. The CDR3 contains 16 residues. CDR1 LGHNA and CDR2 YNFKEQ come from the germline V gene. The CDR3 region is CASSQGDRGAEETQYF. For the CDR3, the DNA is TGTGCCAGCAGCCAAGGGGATCGGGGAGCGGAAGAGACCCAGTACTTC.

This clonotype was seen many times. The rearrangement joins TRBV7-9 to TRBJ1-1, with D possibly TRBD1 on 6 matching bases. Germline CDR1 SEHNR, CDR2 FQNEAQ (reference sequence). The CDR3 is 12 amino acids. Trimming shortened V by 3 bases and J by 8 bases, and 10 bases separated the two germline ends. CDR3 region: CASSFGQGEAFF. In DNA, the CDR3 is TGTGCCAGCAGCTTTGGGCAGGGGGAAGCTTTCTTT.

The chain links TRBV5-1 to TRBJ2-5; D may be TRBD2 (5 bases). The length of the CDR3 is 15 residues. Germline CDR1 and CDR2: SGHRS and YFSETQ. V dropped 0 bases and J dropped 5 bases, with 14 bases sitting between them. CDR3 in DNA: TGCGCCAGCAGCTTGGATGTCCGGACGGGGGAGACCCAGTACTTC. It encodes CASSLDVRTGETQYF.

In its sample, this clonotype was seen a few times. The rearrangement uses TRBV20-1 and TRBJ2-1, with D perhaps matching TRBD2 (6 bases). Between the trimmed V and J ends, which lost 1 base and 4 bases, there was a span of 14 bases. The CDR3 spans 15 residues. Germline V gene data show CDR1 as DFQATT and CDR2 as SNEGSKA (reference sequence). The CDR3 DNA is TGCAGTGCTAGAGTTCTGGGACTTGTATACAATGAGCAGTTCTTC. It is translated as CSARVLGLVYNEQFF.

This clonotype occurred many times. The chain employs TRBV12-3 or TRBV12-4 and TRBJ2-5; D is perhaps TRBD2 (6 bases). The CDR3 contains 15 residues. Trimming took off 6 bases at V and 1 base at J, with 15 bases between the two ends. The DNA of the CDR3 is TGTGCCAGCAGGCGGGGCCAACGCAGCCAAGAGACCCAGTACTTC. Translating it yields CASRRGQRSQETQYF.

This clonotype was seen a few times. The rearrangement links TRBV6-1 to TRBJ2-4; TRBD1 aligns across 7 bases. With V trimmed by 6 bases and J by 0 bases, 8 bases remained unmatched. The germline CDR1 and CDR2 sequences are MNHNS and SASEGT. This CDR3 comprises 16 residues. The CDR3 loop is CASRGQARLAKNIQYF. DNA of the CDR3: TGTGCCAGCAGAGGACAGGCTCGACTAGCCAAAAACATTCAGTACTTC.

The V and J genes are TRBV27 and TRBJ1-6; no clear D. Germline CDR1 and CDR2: MNHEY and SMNVEV (reference sequence). Trimming cost V 4 bases and J 7 bases, with 14 bases left between them. The CDR3 length is 15 residues. CDR3 nucleotide sequence: TGTGCCAGCAGTTCCTCCGTTGTGGGAAATTCACCCCTCCACTTT. Protein: CASSSSVVGNSPLHF.

The chain joins TRBV15 to TRBJ1-6; D is perhaps TRBD1 (5 bases). V lost 6 bases and J lost 5, with 17 bases in between. Germline V CDR1 and CDR2: LNHNV, YYDKDF (reference sequence). The CDR3 runs 16 residues. The CDR3 nucleotides read TGTGCCACCAGTGAGGAGCGCAGGGTGAATAATTCACCCCTCCACTTT. Protein sequence: CATSEERRVNNSPLHF.

The gene calls are TRBV18 and TRBJ2-5; 14 bases align to TRBD2. V shed 6 bases, J shed 2 bases, and the junction held 8 bases outside the gene matches. The CDR3 length is 17 residues. The germline V gene has CDR1 KGHSH and CDR2 LQKENI. The CDR3 here is CASSLPGLAGAQETQYF. In nucleotides, the CDR3 is TGTGCCAGCTCGCTTCCGGGACTAGCGGGGGCTCAAGAGACCCAGTACTTC.

At least ten counts were recorded for this clonotype. This CDR3 is CASSLTSGGAYNEQFF. The CDR3 DNA reads as TGTGCCAGCAGCTTGACTAGCGGGGGGGCTTACAATGAGCAGTTCTTC. The chain couples TRBV7-2 to TRBJ2-1, with 14 nucleotides matching TRBD2. The junction had 2 bases not matched to a gene; V was cut back by 3 bases and J by 4 bases. Germline-derived CDR1 and CDR2 are SGHTA and FQGNSA. The length of the CDR3 is 16 residues.

Only a few counts were recorded for this clonotype. The chain uses TRBV5-1 and TRBJ1-2, with D tentatively TRBD1 (6 bases). The CDR3 length is 14 residues. The ends were cut back, 0 bases at V and 8 bases at J, with 14 bases in the middle. CDR1 and CDR2 from the germline V gene are SGHRS and YFSETQ. The CDR3 spells CASSLEQGREGYTF. CDR3 bases: TGCGCCAGCAGCTTGGAGCAGGGGCGTGAAGGCTACACCTTC.